These T cell receptor beta chains were read from a single sample in a study of T-cell memory formation after mild COVID-19. TCRdb called the 5' RACE reads again in MiXCR, with one record for every CDR3 protein. The sample has 530,000 or so distinct CDR3 sequences; 17% are singletons. What was sequenced was PBMCs or a T cell subset sorted from them (not recorded which). These receptors came from an adult woman who had mild COVID-19 (a few samples of this study predate the infection). Cell type and time point are not known. Each CDR3 is given with its conserved first and last residue. The D gene is left open where the match is weak. Not every row has a clone size; where given, it reads once, few, many or a size class.

d_call clone_size j_call v_call cdr3_aa cdr3_nt
. . TRBJ1-1 TRBV5-6 CASSRGGGVNTEAFF TGTGCCAGCAGCCGTGGAGGGGGGGTGAACACTGAAGCTTTCTTT
TRBD1 . TRBJ1-5 TRBV12-3/TRBV12-4 CASGQEGQPQHF TGTGCCAGCGGACAGGAAGGTCAGCCCCAGCATTTT
. few TRBJ2-5 TRBV24-1 CATSVNQGGSETQYF TGTGCCACCAGCGTAAATCAGGGGGGCAGCGAGACCCAGTACTTC
TRBD2 few TRBJ2-5 TRBV20-1 CSATGLAGYGETQYF TGCAGTGCAACGGGACTAGCGGGATATGGTGAGACCCAGTACTTC
TRBD2 few TRBJ2-3 TRBV12-3/TRBV12-4 CASSLARPGEGDTQYF TGTGCCAGCAGTTTAGCGCGCCCCGGGGAGGGAGATACGCAGTATTTT
TRBD2 few TRBJ2-5 TRBV20-1 CSASRDGLAGVLWETQYF TGCAGTGCTAGCCGAGATGGACTAGCGGGAGTGCTTTGGGAGACCCAGTACTTC
. many TRBJ2-5 TRBV29-1 CSVLEDQETQYF TGCAGCGTTTTGGAGGACCAAGAGACCCAGTACTTC
. few TRBJ1-5 TRBV6-1 CASSEGRQSNQPQHF TGTGCCAGCAGTGAAGGACGACAGTCAAATCAGCCCCAGCATTTT
TRBD2 . TRBJ2-3 TRBV5-1 CASSLDSGLPSTDTQYF TGCGCCAGCAGCTTGGATTCGGGACTACCTAGCACAGATACGCAGTATTTT
. . TRBJ2-3 TRBV27 CASSFGRLTDTQYF TGTGCCAGCAGTTTCGGCAGACTCACAGATACGCAGTATTTT
. few TRBJ2-3 TRBV15 CATSRALDTQYF TGTGCCACCAGCAGAGCGTTGGATACGCAGTATTTT
TRBD1 few TRBJ2-1 TRBV24-1 CATSDPAWDRSSTPYNEQFF TGTGCCACCAGTGATCCCGCTTGGGACAGGTCCTCTACACCTTACAATGAGCAGTTCTTC
. many TRBJ2-7 TRBV4-1 CASSPRDYYEQYF TGCGCCAGCAGCCCCAGGGATTACTACGAGCAGTACTTC
. few TRBJ2-3 TRBV19 CAARGSTDTQYF TGTGCCGCTAGGGGCAGCACAGATACGCAGTATTTT
. . TRBJ2-7 TRBV10-3 CATTPDPSSYEQYF TGTGCCACCACCCCGGACCCGAGCTCCTACGAGCAGTACTTC
TRBD2 few TRBJ2-3 TRBV9 CASSPEGGSTDTQYF TGTGCCAGCAGCCCCGAGGGAGGGAGCACAGATACGCAGTATTTT
. . TRBJ2-4 TRBV19 CASSLSGANIQYF TGTGCCAGTAGTCTAAGTGGGGCGAACATTCAGTACTTC
. many TRBJ1-4 TRBV5-5 CASSLTGEKLFF TGTGCCAGCAGCTTGACCGGAGAAAAACTGTTTTTT
. . TRBJ1-1 TRBV6-5 CASSEGQSMNTEAFF TGTGCCAGCAGTGAAGGACAGTCCATGAACACTGAAGCTTTCTTT
. few TRBJ2-3 TRBV12-3/TRBV12-4 CASSFGLWSGADTQYF TGTGCCAGCAGTTTTGGTTTGTGGAGCGGAGCAGATACGCAGTATTTT
. . TRBJ2-5 TRBV5-1 CASSPVGGPTETQYF TGCGCCAGCAGCCCGGTGGGGGGTCCGACGGAGACCCAGTACTTC
. few TRBJ1-1 TRBV12-3/TRBV12-4 CASSFWQGPNTEAFF TGTGCCAGCAGTTTCTGGCAGGGCCCGAACACTGAAGCTTTCTTT
TRBD1 . TRBJ2-3 TRBV7-9 CASSPPGQDTQYF TGTGCCAGCAGCCCCCCGGGACAGGATACGCAGTATTTT